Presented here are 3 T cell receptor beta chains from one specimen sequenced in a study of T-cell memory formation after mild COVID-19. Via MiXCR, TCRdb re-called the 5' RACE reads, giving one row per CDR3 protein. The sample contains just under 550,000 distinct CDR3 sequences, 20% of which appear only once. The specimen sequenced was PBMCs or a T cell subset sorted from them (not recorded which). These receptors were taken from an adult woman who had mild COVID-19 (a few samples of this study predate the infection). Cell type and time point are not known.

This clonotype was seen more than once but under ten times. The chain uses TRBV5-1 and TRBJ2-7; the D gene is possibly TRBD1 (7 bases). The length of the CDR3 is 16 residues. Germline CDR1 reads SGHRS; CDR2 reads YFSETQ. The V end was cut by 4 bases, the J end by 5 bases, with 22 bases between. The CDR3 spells CASSRGTASLLNEQYF. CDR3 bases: TGCGCCAGCAGCCGCGGGACAGCTTCCCTATTGAACGAGCAGTACTTC.

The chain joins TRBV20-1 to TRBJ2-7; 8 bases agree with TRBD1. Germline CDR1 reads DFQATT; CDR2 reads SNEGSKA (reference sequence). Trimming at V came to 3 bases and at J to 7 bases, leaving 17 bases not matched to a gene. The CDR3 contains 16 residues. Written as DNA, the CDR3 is TGCAGTGCTAGGCAATTTGCCGGACAGGGCTACGGAGAGCAGTACTTC. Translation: CSARQFAGQGYGEQYF.

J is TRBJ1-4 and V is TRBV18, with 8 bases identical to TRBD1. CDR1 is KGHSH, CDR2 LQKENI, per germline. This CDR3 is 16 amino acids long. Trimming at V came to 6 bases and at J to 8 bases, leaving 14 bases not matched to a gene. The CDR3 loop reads CASSQMSGTGNEKLFF. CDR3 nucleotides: TGTGCCAGCTCCCAGATGTCCGGGACAGGAAACGAAAAACTGTTTTTT.